This TCR beta chain emerged from a study of read filtering for tumor transcriptome and immune sequencing. V lost 5 bases and J 5 bases, leaving 13 bases between the germline ends. CDR3 size: 13 residues. Germline CDR1 SQVTM, CDR2 ANQGSEA. Molecular barcoded adaptors covering alpha/delta and beta/gamma chains were used on about 390 ng RNA. TCRdb reprocessed the reads with MiXCR, giving one entry per CDR3 protein. The sample yields roughly 56,000 distinct CDR3 sequences, 15% to 25% seen once. V usage is TRBV29-1 and J usage is TRBJ1-5; the D is unclear. Sequencing was carried out using a population of CD138-negative cells sorted from bone marrow. The sequence derives from a donor at least 40 years old with multiple myeloma. CDR3 nucleotides: TGCAGCGTTAGGGAGACACGGGATCAGCCCCAGCATTTT. It is translated as CSVRETRDQPQHF.